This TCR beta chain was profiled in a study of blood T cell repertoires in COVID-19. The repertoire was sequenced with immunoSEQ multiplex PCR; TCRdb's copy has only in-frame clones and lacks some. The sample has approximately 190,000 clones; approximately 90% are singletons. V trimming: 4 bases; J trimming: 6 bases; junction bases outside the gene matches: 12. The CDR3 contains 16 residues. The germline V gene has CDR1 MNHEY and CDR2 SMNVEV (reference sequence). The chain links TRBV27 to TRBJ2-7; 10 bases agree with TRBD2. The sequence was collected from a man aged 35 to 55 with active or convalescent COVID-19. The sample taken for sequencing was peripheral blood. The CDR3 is CASSSRWGGLAVEQYF. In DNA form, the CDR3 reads TGTGCCAGCAGTTCCCGCTGGGGAGGACTAGCGGTCGAGCAGTACTTC.